The entry below gives a single T cell receptor beta chain sequence along with its context. Its antigen is as yet unknown. The data belong to a study of cytomegalovirus exposure and HLA in healthy donors. Study-wide results and caveats: 150 or so TCR beta chains were listed as cytomegalovirus-associated. Donors were assumed by presence/absence analyses to have roughly uniform sequencing depth.

The germline gives CDR1 KGHSH, CDR2 LQKENI. The CDR3 runs to 15 residues. The V and J ends lost 1 base and 9 bases respectively, with 16 bases between them. The primer mix had 60 Vbeta and 13 Jbeta primers. Sequenced by immunoSEQ multiplex PCR; TCRdb stores in-frame clones only, minus some. This sample has about 150,000 clones, with roughly 79% found just once. The genes are TRBV18 and TRBJ2-1, with D possibly TRBD1 on 6 matching bases. The receptor was isolated from a man younger than 30 in good health and CMV-seronegative. Source material: PBMCs. CDR3 amino acids: CASSPRVQGNSEQFF. The CDR3 nucleotides are TGTGCCAGCTCACCACGGGTACAGGGTAACAGTGAGCAGTTCTTC.